This is a list of T cell receptor beta chains from one sample in a study of early T cells in non-severe SARS-CoV-2 infection. TCRdb re-analysed the 5' RACE reads in MiXCR, keeping a single row per CDR3 protein. Of some 48,000 distinct CDR3 sequences listed, around 10% were seen once; the top ten hold about 8%. The sequenced material came from whole blood. Source of these receptors: an adult who was a healthcare worker with PCR-confirmed SARS-CoV-2 infection or an uninfected control (not recorded which). CDR3s include the opening cysteine and the closing phenylalanine or tryptophan. The D gene is left open where the match is weak. Not all rows give a size; the values are once, few, many and, for expanded clones, a class.

cdr3_aa: CASSQDSTGAYGYTF
cdr3_nt: TGTGCCAGCAGCCAAGATTCGACGGGCGCCTATGGCTACACCTTC
v_call: TRBV3-1
j_call: TRBJ1-2
d_call: NA
clone_size: many

cdr3_aa: CASSLSGSPLHF
cdr3_nt: TGTGCCAGCAGCTTAAGCGGCTCACCCCTCCACTTT
v_call: TRBV11-2
j_call: TRBJ1-6
d_call: NA
clone_size: many

cdr3_aa: CASSYSRGDTEAFF
cdr3_nt: TGTGCCAGCAGTTACTCCCGGGGGGACACTGAAGCTTTCTTT
v_call: TRBV6-6
j_call: TRBJ1-1
d_call: NA
clone_size: many

cdr3_aa: CASSSQPNSNQPQHF
cdr3_nt: TGTGCCAGTAGCAGCCAACCGAATAGCAATCAGCCCCAGCATTTT
v_call: TRBV19
j_call: TRBJ1-5
d_call: NA
clone_size: few

cdr3_aa: CASSPTSGLYNEQFF
cdr3_nt: TGTGCCAGCAGCCCCACTAGCGGGCTTTACAATGAGCAGTTCTTC
v_call: TRBV7-9
j_call: TRBJ2-1
d_call: TRBD2
clone_size: many

cdr3_aa: CASSLSGLADEQFF
cdr3_nt: TGTGCCAGCAGTTTGTCGGGACTAGCCGATGAGCAGTTCTTC
v_call: TRBV12-3/TRBV12-4
j_call: TRBJ2-1
d_call: TRBD2
clone_size: few

cdr3_aa: CSVEDQGVGYNEQFF
cdr3_nt: TGCAGCGTTGAAGATCAAGGGGTTGGGTACAATGAGCAGTTCTTC
v_call: TRBV29-1
j_call: TRBJ2-1
d_call: NA
clone_size: NA

cdr3_aa: CSVAMGLAGNYEQYF
cdr3_nt: TGCAGTGTTGCGATGGGACTAGCGGGGAACTACGAGCAGTACTTC
v_call: TRBV20-1
j_call: TRBJ2-7
d_call: TRBD2
clone_size: many

cdr3_aa: CASSPGTRGSNQPQHF
cdr3_nt: TGTGCCAGCAGCCCCGGGACAAGGGGAAGCAATCAGCCCCAGCATTTT
v_call: TRBV3-1
j_call: TRBJ1-5
d_call: NA
clone_size: many

cdr3_aa: CACSQDGTRRADNEQFF
cdr3_nt: TGCGCCTGCAGCCAAGATGGGACTAGGCGAGCTGACAATGAGCAGTTCTTC
v_call: TRBV4-1
j_call: TRBJ2-1
d_call: TRBD2
clone_size: NA

cdr3_aa: CASSLSTRRELLEQYF
cdr3_nt: TGTGCCAGCAGTTTATCAACTCGACGGGAGCTACTCGAGCAGTACTTC
v_call: TRBV12-3/TRBV12-4
j_call: TRBJ2-7
d_call: NA
clone_size: NA

cdr3_aa: CSARAGAQGANVLTF
cdr3_nt: TGCAGTGCTAGAGCGGGGGCGCAAGGGGCCAACGTCCTGACTTTC
v_call: TRBV20-1
j_call: TRBJ2-6
d_call: NA
clone_size: few

cdr3_aa: CASSYDRTANTEAFF
cdr3_nt: TGTGCCAGCAGTTACGACAGGACGGCGAACACTGAAGCTTTCTTT
v_call: TRBV6-6
j_call: TRBJ1-1
d_call: NA
clone_size: NA

cdr3_aa: CASGVWSYEQYF
cdr3_nt: TGTGCCAGCGGGGTATGGTCCTACGAGCAGTACTTC
v_call: TRBV7-2
j_call: TRBJ2-7
d_call: NA
clone_size: few

cdr3_aa: CASSPLVPSGREHERSLYF
cdr3_nt: TGCGCCAGCAGCCCTTTGGTACCTAGCGGGAGGGAACACGAGCGGTCTCTGTACTTC
v_call: TRBV4-1
j_call: TRBJ2-7
d_call: TRBD2
clone_size: NA

cdr3_aa: CASSLDRGPGEQYF
cdr3_nt: TGCGCCAGCAGCCTGGACAGGGGGCCTGGCGAGCAGTACTTC
v_call: TRBV4-1
j_call: TRBJ2-7
d_call: TRBD1
clone_size: many

cdr3_aa: CASSPVVRSYEQYF
cdr3_nt: TGTGCCAGCAGCCCCGTGGTCCGCTCCTACGAGCAGTACTTC
v_call: TRBV5-5
j_call: TRBJ2-7
d_call: NA
clone_size: many

cdr3_aa: CASSPPLANTDTQYF
cdr3_nt: TGTGCCAGCTCACCACCGTTGGCTAACACAGATACGCAGTATTTT
v_call: TRBV18
j_call: TRBJ2-3
d_call: NA
clone_size: medium-sized

cdr3_aa: CASRPMSGELFF
cdr3_nt: TGTGCCAGCAGGCCCATGTCGGGGGAGCTGTTTTTT
v_call: TRBV11-2
j_call: TRBJ2-2
d_call: NA
clone_size: many